Reported below is one T cell receptor beta chain. The data derive from a study of blood T cell repertoires in COVID-19. Study background: Researchers got acute and convalescent COVID-19 samples from the United States, Italy and Spain. PBMCs, B-cell-depleted T cells, or T cells provided the cDNA or gDNA that made up the material.

Original handling: By means of reference gene primer amplification, nucleated cell counts were estimated. Profiled with immunoSEQ multiplex PCR; TCRdb holds only in-frame clones, not every one. D and trimming come from the DNA, and the V and J calls and clone size come from that table. The sample has roughly 430,000 clones; over 75% are singletons. V shed 1 base and J shed 5 bases, with 8 bases lying between them. The CDR3 runs 13 residues. Participants reported their clinical history, and cohort assignment relied on those reports. The chain links TRBV12-3 or TRBV12-4 to TRBJ2-5; TRBD1 is a possible D gene (5 bases). The sample was PBMCs or T cells enriched from blood (not recorded which). This receptor was obtained from a woman in her thirties or forties with acute COVID-19. CDR3 sequence reads: CASSLEAGETQYF. CDR3 in DNA: TGTGCCAGCAGTTTAGAGGCAGGGGAGACCCAGTACTTC.